This record looks at one T cell receptor (beta chain) sequence and its context. This entry belongs to a study of shared clonotypes between healthy human individuals. Whole-study context: Per donor, three plates held CD4 naive cells, three held CD4 memory, two held CD8 naive and one held CD8 memory.

Several immunoSEQ plates received, in even portions, the genomic DNA of each subset. The data were produced by immunoSEQ multiplex PCR, yet TCRdb's version contains in-frame clones alone and is incomplete. Among 300,000 to 400,000 clones, 73% were seen once, and the ten largest hold 10%. Germline loops: CDR1 LNHDA, CDR2 SQIVND (reference sequence). After removal of 7 bases from V and 8 bases from J, the junction contained 7 bases not matched to a gene. CDR3 size: 15 residues. This clonotype was obtained from a young man in good health. Source material: memory CD4+ T cells sorted from blood. Subset meaning: CD45RA-negative fraction. The chain is built from TRBV19 and TRBJ2-1, with TRBD2 matching 14 bases. This CDR3 reads CASKWGLAGDDEQFF. The DNA for the CDR3 is TGTGCCAGTAAATGGGGACTAGCGGGAGACGATGAGCAGTTCTTC.